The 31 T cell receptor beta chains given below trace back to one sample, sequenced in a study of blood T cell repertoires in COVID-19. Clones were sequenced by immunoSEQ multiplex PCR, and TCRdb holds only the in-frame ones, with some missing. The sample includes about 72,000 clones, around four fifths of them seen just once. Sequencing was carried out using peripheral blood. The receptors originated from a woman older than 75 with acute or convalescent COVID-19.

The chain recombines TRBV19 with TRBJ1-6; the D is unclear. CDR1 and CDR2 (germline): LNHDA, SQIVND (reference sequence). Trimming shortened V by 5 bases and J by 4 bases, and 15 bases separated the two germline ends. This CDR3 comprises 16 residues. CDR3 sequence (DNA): TGTGCCAGTAGTCTGGGCGGGCTGGGGTATAATTCACCCCTCCACTTT. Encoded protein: CASSLGGLGYNSPLHF.

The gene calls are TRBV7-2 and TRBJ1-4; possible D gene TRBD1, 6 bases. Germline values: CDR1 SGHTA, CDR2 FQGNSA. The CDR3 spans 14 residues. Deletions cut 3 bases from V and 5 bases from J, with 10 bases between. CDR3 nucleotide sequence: TGTGCCAGCAGCTTCGGGGGGGCCAATGAAAAACTGTTTTTT. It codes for CASSFGGANEKLFF.

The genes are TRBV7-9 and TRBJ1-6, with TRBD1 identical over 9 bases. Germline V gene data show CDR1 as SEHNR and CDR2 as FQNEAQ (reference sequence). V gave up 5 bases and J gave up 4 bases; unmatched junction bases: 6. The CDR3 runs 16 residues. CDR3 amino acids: CASSPPGTGYNSPLHF. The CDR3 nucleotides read TGTGCCAGCAGCCCTCCTGGGACAGGGTATAATTCACCCCTCCACTTT.

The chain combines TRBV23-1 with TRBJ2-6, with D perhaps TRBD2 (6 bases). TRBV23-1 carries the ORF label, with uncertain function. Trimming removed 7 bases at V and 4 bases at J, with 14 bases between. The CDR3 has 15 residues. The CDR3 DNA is TGCGCCAGCACCCCCCCGGGGGTAGGGGCCAACGTCCTGACTTTC. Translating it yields CASTPPGVGANVLTF.

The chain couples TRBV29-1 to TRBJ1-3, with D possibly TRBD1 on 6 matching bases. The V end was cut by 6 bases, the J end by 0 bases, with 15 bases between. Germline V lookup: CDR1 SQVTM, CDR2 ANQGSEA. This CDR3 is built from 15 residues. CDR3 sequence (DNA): TGCAGCGTCACCCTGGGGGCCTACTCTGGAAACACCATATATTTT. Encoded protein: CSVTLGAYSGNTIYF.

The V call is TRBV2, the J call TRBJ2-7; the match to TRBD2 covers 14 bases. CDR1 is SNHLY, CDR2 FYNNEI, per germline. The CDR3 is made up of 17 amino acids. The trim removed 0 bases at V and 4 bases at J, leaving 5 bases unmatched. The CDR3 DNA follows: TGTGCCAGCAGTGAAGCCGGACTAGCGGGAGGAAGGTACGAGCAGTACTTC. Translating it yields CASSEAGLAGGRYEQYF.

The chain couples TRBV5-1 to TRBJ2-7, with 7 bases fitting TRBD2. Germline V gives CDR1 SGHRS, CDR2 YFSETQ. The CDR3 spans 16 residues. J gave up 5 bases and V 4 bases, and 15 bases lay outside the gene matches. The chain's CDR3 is CASSRGGRGIADEQYF. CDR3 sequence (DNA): TGCGCCAGCAGCAGGGGTGGGCGGGGGATTGCGGACGAGCAGTACTTC.

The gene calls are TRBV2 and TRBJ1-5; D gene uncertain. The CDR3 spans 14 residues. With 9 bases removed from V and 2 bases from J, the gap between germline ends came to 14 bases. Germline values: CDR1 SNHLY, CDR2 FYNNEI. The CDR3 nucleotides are TGTGCCAGTAAACCGGGCGGGGGCAATCAGCCCCAGCATTTT. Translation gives CASKPGGGNQPQHF. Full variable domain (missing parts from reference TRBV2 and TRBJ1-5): EPEVTQTPSHQVTQMGQEVILRCVPISNHLYFYWYRQILGQKVEFLVSFYNNEISEKSEIFDDQFSVERPDGSNFTLKIRSTKLEDSAMYFCASKPGGGNQPQHFGDGTRLSIL.

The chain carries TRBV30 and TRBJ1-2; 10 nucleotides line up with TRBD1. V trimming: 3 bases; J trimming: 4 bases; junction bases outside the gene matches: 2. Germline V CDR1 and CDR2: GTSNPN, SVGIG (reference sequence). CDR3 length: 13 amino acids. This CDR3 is CAWRRDRGYGYTF. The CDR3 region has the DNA TGTGCCTGGAGGCGGGACAGGGGCTATGGCTACACCTTC.

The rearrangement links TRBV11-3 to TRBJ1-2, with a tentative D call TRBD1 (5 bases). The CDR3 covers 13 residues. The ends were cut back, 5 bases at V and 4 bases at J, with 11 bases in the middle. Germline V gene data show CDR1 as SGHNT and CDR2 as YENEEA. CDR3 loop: CASSPRGTYGYTF. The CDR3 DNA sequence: TGTGCCAGCAGCCCGCGGGGGACCTATGGCTACACCTTC.

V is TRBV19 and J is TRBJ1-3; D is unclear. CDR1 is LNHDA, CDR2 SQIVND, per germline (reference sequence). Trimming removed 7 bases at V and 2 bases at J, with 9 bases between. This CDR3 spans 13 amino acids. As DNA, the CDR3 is TGTGCCAGTACAAAGCCGGCTGGAAACACCATATATTTT. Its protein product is CASTKPAGNTIYF.

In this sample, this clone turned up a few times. DNA for the CDR3: TGTGCCAGCAGCTTGGAGCAGCGGCCAGAGACCCAGTACTTC. It is translated as CASSLEQRPETQYF. The J gene is TRBJ2-5, the V gene TRBV5-4; perhaps TRBD2 as D (5 bases). The CDR3 contains 14 residues. The V gene's germline CDR1 is SGHNT and CDR2 YYREEE (reference sequence). V gave up 0 bases and J gave up 4 bases, with 10 bases separating them.

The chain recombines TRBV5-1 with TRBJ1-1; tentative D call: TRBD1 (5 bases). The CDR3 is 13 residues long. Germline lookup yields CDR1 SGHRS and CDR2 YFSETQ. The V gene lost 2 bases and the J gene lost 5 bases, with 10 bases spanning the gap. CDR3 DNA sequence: TGCGCCAGCAGCTTCGGGGGTGAGACTGAAGCTTTCTTT. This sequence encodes CASSFGGETEAFF.

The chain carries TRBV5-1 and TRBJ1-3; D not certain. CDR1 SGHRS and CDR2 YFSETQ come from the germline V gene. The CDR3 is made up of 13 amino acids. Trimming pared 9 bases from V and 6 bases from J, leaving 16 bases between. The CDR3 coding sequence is TGCGCCAAGACGGGTCTATCAGAAAACACCATATATTTT. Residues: CAKTGLSENTIYF.

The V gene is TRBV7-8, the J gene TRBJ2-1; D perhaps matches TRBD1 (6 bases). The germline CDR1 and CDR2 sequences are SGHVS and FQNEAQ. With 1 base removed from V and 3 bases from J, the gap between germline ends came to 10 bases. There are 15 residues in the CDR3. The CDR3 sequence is CASSLDQGLYNEQFF. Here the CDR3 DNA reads TGTGCCAGCAGCTTAGACCAGGGGCTCTACAATGAGCAGTTCTTC.

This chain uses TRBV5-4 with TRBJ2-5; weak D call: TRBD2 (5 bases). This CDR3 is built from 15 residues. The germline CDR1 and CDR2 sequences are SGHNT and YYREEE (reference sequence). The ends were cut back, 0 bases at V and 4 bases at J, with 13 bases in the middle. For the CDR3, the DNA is TGTGCCAGCAGCTTGGAACGGGCGGGTGGAGAGACCCAGTACTTC. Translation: CASSLERAGGETQYF.

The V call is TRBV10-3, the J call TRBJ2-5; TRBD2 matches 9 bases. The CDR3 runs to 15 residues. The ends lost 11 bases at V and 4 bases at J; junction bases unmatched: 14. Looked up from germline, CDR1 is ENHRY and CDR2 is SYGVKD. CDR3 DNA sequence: TGTGCCCCCAAAGGCCTAGCGGGGAATCGAGAGACCCAGTACTTC. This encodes CAPKGLAGNRETQYF.

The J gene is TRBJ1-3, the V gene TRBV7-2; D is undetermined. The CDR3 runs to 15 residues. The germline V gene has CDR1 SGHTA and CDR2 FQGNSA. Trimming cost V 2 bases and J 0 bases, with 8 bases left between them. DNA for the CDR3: TGTGCCAGCAGCTTAAACAGCGGCTCTGGAAACACCATATATTTT. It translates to CASSLNSGSGNTIYF.

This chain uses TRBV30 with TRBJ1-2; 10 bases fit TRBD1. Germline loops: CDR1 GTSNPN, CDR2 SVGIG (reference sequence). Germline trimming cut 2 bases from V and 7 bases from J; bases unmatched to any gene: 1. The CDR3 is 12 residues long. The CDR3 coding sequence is TGTGCCTGGAGTCGGACAGGGGGTGGCTACACCTTC. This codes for CAWSRTGGGYTF.

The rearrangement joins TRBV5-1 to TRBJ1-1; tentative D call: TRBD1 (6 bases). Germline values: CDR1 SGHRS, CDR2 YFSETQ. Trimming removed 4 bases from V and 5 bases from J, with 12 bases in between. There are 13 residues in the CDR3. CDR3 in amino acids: CASSPDRWTEAFF. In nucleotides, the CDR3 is TGCGCCAGCAGCCCGGACAGATGGACTGAAGCTTTCTTT.

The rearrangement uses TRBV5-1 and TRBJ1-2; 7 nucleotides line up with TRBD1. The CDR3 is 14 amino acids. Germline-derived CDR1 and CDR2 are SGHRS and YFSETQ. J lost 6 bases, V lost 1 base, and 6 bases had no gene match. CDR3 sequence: CASSLSQGENGYTF. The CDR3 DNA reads TGCGCCAGCAGCTTGAGTCAGGGGGAGAATGGCTACACCTTC.

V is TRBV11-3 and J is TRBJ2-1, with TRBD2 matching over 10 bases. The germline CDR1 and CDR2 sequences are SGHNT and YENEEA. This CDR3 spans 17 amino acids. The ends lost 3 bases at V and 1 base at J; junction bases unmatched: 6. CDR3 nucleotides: TGTGCCAGCAGCTTTGGGGCTAGCGGGAGATCCTACAATGAGCAGTTCTTC. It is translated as CASSFGASGRSYNEQFF.

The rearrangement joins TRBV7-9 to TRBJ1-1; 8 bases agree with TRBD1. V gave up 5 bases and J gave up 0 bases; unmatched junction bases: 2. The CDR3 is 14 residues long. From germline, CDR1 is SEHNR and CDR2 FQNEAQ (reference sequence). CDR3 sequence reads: CASSPQGVNTEAFF. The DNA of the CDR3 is TGTGCCAGCAGCCCACAGGGGGTGAACACTGAAGCTTTCTTT.

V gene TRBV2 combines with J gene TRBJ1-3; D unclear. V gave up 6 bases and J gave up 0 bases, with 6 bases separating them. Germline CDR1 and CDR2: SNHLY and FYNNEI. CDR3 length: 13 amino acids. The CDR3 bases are TGTGCCAGCAGGGAGAGCTCTGGAAACACCATATATTTT. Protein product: CASRESSGNTIYF.

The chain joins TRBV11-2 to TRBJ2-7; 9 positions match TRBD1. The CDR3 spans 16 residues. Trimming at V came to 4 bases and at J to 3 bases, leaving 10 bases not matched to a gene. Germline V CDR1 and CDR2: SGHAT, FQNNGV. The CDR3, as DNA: TGTGCCAGCAGCTCCCTGTTTGGGACAGGGAGCTACGAGCAGTACTTC. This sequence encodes CASSSLFGTGSYEQYF.

The CDR3 spells CSVGEGVIAEAFF. The DNA for the CDR3 is TGCAGCGTTGGGGAGGGAGTTATCGCTGAAGCTTTCTTT. V gene TRBV29-1 combines with J gene TRBJ1-1; D remains unclear. V gave up 4 bases and J gave up 6 bases, with 15 bases separating them. The CDR3 sequence is 13 residues long. CDR1 and CDR2 (germline): SQVTM, ANQGSEA.

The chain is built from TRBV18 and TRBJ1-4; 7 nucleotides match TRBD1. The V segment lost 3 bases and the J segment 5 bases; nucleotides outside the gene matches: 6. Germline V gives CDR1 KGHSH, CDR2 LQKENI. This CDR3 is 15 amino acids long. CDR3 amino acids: CASSPEGQLNEKLFF. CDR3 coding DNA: TGTGCCAGCTCACCTGAGGGACAGTTAAATGAAAAACTGTTTTTT.

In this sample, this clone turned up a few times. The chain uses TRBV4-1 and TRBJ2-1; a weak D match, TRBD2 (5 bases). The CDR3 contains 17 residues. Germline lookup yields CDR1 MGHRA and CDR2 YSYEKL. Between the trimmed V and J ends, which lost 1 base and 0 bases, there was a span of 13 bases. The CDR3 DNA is TGCGCCAGCAGCCAAGTCTCGGGCGGGTACTCCTACAATGAGCAGTTCTTC. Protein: CASSQVSGGYSYNEQFF.

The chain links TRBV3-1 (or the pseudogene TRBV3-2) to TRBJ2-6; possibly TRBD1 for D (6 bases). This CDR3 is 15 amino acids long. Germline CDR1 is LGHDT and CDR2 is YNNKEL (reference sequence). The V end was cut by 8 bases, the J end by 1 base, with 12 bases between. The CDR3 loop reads CASSQRGSGANVLTF. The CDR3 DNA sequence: TGTGCCAGCTCTCAGAGGGGGTCTGGGGCCAACGTCCTGACTTTC.

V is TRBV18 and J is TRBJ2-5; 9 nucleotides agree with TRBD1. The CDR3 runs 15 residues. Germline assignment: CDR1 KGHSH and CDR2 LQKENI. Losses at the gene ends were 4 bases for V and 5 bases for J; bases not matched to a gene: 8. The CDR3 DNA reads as TGTGCCAGCTCACAACAGGGGGCCGTTTGGGAGACCCAGTACTTC. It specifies CASSQQGAVWETQYF.

DNA of the CDR3: TGTGCCAGTAGAACGACAGGGTATACCGGGGAGCTGTTTTTT. Amino acid sequence: CASRTTGYTGELFF. V usage is TRBV19 and J usage is TRBJ2-2, with 7 bases lining up with TRBD1. Losses at the gene ends were 6 bases for V and 5 bases for J; bases not matched to a gene: 6. The CDR3 spans 14 residues. Germline CDR1 reads LNHDA; CDR2 reads SQIVND (reference sequence).